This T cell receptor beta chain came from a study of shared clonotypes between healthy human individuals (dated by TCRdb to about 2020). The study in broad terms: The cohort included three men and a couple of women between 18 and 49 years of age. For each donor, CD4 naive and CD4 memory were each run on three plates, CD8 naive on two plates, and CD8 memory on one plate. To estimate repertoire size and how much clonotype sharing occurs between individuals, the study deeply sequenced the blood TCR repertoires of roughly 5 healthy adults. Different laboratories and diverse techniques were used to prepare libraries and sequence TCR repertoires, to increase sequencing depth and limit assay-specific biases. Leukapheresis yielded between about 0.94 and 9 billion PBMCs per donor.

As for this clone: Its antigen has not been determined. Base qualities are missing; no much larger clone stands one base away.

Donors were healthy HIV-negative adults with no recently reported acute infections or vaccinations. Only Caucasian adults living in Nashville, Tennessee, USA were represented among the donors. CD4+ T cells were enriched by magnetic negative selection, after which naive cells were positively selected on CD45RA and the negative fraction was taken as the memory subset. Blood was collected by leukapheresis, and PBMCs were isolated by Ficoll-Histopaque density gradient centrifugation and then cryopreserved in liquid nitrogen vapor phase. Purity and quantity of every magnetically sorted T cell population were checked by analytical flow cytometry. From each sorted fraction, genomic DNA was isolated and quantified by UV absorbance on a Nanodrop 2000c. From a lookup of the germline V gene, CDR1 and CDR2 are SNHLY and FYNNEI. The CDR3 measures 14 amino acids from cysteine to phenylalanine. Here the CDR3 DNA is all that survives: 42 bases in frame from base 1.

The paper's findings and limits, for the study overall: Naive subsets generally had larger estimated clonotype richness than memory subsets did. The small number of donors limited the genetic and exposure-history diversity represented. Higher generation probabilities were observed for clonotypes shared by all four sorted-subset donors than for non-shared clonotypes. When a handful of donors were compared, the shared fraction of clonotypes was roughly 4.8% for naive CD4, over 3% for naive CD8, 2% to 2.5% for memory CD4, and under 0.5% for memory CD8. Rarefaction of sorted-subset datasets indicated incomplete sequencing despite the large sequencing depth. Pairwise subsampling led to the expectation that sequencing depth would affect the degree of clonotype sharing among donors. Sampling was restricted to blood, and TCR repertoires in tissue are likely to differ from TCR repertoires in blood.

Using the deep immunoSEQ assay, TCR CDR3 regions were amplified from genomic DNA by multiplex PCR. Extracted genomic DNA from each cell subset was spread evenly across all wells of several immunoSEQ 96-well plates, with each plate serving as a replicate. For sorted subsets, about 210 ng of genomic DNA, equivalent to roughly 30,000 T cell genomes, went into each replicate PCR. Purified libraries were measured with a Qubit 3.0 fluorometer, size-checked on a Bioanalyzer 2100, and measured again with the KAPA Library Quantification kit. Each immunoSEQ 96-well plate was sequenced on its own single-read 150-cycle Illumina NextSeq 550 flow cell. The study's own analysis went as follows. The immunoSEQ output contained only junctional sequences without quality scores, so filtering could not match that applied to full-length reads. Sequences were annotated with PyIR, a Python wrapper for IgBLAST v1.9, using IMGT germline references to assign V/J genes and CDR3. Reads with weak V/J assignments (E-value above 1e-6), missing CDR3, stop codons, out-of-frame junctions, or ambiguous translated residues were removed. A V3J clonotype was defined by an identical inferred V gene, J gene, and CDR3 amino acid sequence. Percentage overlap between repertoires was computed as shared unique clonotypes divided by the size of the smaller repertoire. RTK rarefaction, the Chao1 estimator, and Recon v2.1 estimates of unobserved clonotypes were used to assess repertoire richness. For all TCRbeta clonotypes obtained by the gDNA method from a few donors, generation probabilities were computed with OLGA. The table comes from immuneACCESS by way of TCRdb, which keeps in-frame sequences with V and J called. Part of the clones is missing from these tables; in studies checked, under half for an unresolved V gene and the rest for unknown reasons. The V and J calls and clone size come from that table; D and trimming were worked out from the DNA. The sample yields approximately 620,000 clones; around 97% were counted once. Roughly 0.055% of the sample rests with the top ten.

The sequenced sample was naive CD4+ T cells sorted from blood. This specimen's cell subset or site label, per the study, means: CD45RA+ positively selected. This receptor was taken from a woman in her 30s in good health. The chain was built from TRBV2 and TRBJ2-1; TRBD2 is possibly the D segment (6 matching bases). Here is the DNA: TGTGCAACACAGCGTATGGCGGGGTACAATGAGCAGTTCTTC. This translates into CATQRMAGYNEQFF. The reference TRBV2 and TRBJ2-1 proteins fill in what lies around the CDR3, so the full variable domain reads EPEVTQTPSHQVTQMGQEVILRCVPISNHLYFYWYRQILGQKVEFLVSFYNNEISEKSEIFDDQFSVERPDGSNFTLKIRSTKLEDSAMYFCATQRMAGYNEQFFGPGTRLTVL.